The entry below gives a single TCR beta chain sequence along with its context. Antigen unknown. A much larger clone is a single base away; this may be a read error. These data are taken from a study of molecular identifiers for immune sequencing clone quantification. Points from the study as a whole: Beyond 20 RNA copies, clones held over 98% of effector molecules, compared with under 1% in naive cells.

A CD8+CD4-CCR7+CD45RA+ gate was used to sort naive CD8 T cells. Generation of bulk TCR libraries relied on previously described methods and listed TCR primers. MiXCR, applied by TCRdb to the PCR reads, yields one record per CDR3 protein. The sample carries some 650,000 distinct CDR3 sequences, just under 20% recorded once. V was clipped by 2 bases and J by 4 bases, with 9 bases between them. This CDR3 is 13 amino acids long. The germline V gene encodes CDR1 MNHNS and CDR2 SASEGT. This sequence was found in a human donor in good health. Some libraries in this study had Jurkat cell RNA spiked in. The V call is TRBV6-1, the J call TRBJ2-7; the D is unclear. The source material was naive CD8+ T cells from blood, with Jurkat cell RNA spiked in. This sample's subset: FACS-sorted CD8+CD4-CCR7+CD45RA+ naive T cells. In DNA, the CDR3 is TGTGCCAGCAGTGAATGTTTGTCTTACGAGCAGTACTTC. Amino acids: CASSECLSYEQYF.